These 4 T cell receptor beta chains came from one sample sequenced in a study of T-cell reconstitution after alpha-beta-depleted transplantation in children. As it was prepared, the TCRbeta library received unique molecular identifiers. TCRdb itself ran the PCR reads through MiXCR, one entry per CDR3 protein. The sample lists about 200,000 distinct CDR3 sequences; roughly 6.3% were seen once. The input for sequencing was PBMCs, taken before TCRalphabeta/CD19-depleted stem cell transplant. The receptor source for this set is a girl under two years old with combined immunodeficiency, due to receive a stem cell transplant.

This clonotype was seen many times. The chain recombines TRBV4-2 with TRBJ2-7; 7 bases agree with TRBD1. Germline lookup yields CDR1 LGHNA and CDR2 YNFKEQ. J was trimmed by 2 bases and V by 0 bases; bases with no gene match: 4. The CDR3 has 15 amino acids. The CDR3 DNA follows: TGTGCCAGCAGCCAAGAACGGACAGGAACCTACGAGCAGTACTTC. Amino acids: CASSQERTGTYEQYF.

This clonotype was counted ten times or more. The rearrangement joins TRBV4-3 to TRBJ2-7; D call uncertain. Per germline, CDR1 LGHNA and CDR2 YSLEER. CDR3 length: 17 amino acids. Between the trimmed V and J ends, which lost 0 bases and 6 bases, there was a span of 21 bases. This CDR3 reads CASSQDFALSSFSEQYF. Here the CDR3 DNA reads TGCGCCAGCAGCCAAGATTTTGCCTTGTCTTCTTTCTCCGAGCAGTACTTC.

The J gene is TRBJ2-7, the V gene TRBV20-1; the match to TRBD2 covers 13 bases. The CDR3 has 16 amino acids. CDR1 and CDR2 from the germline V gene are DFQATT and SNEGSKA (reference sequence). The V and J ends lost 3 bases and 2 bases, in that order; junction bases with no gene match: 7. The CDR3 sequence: CSASLGLAGSAYEQYF. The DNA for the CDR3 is TGCAGTGCTAGCCTGGGACTAGCGGGGAGCGCCTACGAGCAGTACTTC.

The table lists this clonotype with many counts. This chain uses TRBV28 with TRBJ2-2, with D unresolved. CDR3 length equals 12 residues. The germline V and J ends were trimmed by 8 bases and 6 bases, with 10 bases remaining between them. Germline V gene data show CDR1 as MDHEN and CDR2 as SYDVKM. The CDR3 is CASDSSPGELFF. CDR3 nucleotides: TGTGCCAGCGACTCCAGCCCCGGGGAGCTGTTTTTT.